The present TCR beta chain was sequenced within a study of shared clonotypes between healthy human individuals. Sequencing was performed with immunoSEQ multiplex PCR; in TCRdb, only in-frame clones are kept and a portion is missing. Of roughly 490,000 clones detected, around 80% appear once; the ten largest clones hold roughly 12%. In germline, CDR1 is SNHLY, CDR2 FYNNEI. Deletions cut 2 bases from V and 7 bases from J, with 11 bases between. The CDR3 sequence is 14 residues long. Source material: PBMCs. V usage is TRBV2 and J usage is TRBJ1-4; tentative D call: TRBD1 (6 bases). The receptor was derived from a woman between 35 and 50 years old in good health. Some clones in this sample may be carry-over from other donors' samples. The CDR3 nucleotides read TGTGCCAGCAGTGAAAACCACAGGGTTGAAAAACTGTTTTTT. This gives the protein CASSENHRVEKLFF. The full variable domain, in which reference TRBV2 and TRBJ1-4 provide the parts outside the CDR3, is EPEVTQTPSHQVTQMGQEVILRCVPISNHLYFYWYRQILGQKVEFLVSFYNNEISEKSEIFDDQFSVERPDGSNFTLKIRSTKLEDSAMYFCASSENHRVEKLFFGSGTQLSVL.